This T cell receptor (beta chain) stems from a study of T cell responses to AZD1222 COVID-19 vaccine. The method was immunoSEQ multiplex PCR; TCRdb's version includes in-frame clones alone and lacks a portion of them. The table includes more than 65,000 clones, about 86% detected once. Study-wide results and caveats: Clonal diversity was possibly underestimated, and the donors were mostly white British, with more females. It was only after the peak T cell response that any repertoires were sampled. Seropositive status at baseline applied to only a handful of AZD1222 recipients.

Comments on this clone: The target antigen is unknown.

The V gene lost 0 bases and the J gene lost 2 bases, with 11 bases spanning the gap. Germline-derived CDR1 and CDR2 are WNHNN and SYGVQD (reference sequence). This CDR3 region has 15 residues. The sequence came from an adult in good health. Sequencing was performed on peripheral blood, taken on day 0 of AZD1222 vaccination. V is TRBV10-1 and J is TRBJ2-7, with a possible D match to TRBD1 (6 bases). CDR3 sequence reads: CASSESGAAPYEQYF. The DNA for the CDR3 is TGCGCCAGCAGTGAGTCGGGGGCGGCCCCCTACGAGCAGTACTTC.